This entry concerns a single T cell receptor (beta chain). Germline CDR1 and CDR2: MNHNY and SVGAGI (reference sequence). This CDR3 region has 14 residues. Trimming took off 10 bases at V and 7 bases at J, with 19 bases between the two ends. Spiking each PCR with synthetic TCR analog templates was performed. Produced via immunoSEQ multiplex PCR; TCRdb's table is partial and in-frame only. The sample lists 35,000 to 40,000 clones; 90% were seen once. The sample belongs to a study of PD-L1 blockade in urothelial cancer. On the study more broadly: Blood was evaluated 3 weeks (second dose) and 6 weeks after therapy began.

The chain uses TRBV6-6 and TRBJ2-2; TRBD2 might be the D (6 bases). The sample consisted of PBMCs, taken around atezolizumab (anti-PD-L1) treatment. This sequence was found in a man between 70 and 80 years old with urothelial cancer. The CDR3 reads CATKGLPPGGELFF. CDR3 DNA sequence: TGTGCCACTAAGGGACTGCCCCCGGGCGGGGAGCTGTTTTTT.